The subject of this entry is one TCR beta chain. This clonotype came up a few times. Its recognized antigen is unknown. No qualities accompany the bases; no much larger clone lies one base away. TCR cDNA was made using 5'RACE template switching, a step that added a universal primer site and unique molecular identifiers. cDNA synthesis was primed from both the TCR alpha and TCR beta constant segments. Library amplification used two PCR steps, and the second PCR step added sample barcodes and sequencing adapters. Libraries were sequenced on Illumina HiSeq 2500 (2x100 bp) or NovaSeq (2x150 bp). In the original analysis: Demultiplexing of reads and collapsing into UMI consensus sequences were performed with MIGEC, and V(D)J alignment was carried out with MiXCR. Using edgeR on replicate PBMC samples, clonotypes were called vaccine-responding if FDR was below 0.01 and the log2 fold change was above 5 up to day 15. Bulk clonotypes were assigned CD4 or CD8 identity according to which sequenced CD4 or CD8 repertoire held them at higher abundance. TCRdb reprocessed the public reads (quality trimming at Q25 with fastp, clone calling with MiXCR) and kept in-frame beta chains. Rows with one shared CDR3 protein collapse into an entry with the most common genes and DNA. V and J calls and clone size were set by TCRdb, not the authors. The sample includes hundreds of thousands of distinct CDR3 sequences, with about 12% observed a single time. The ten largest clones take up about 16% of the sample.

This sample was taken from a study of T cells after yellow fever vaccination (dated by TCRdb to about 2019). Looking at the study overall: Libraries from fractions with low cell numbers were prepared with the SMART-Seq v4 Ultra Low Input RNA kit. To follow T-cell clones before and after both primary and booster YFV17D yellow fever vaccination, bulk TCR alpha and beta repertoires underwent longitudinal sequencing. Two healthy male donors made up the cohort, one aged 18 to 29 years and the other aged 30 to 39 years. Blood samples were taken at several timepoints before and after primary and secondary immunization, and bulk PBMC replicates and cell subsets were isolated.

What this sample's treatment or condition label stands for: live attenuated yellow fever vaccine strain. Two biological replicates of bulk PBMCs were collected at each blood-draw timepoint. PBMCs were isolated from peripheral blood using a standard Ficoll-Paque protocol. RNA was extracted with TriZol from bulk PBMCs, CD4 and CD8 fractions, and dextramer-positive and dextramer-negative fractions. The paper's findings and limits, for the study overall: Compared with the primary T-cell response, the secondary T-cell response was weaker but faster, peaking on day 5 rather than day 15. FACS-sorted repertoires could contain abundant contaminating clonotypes from the bulk population, so computational filtering was required. Because the study included only a couple of donors, the extent to which the findings can be generalized is limited. A small share of clonotypes occurred in both CD4 and CD8 compartments, likely arising from convergent recombination. After the booster, most of the clones that had expanded following primary vaccination were detected again (96% of CD4 and around nine tenths of CD8), which suggests that memory was broadly maintained.

The germline V gene provides CDR1 SGHTA and CDR2 FQGNSA. Trimming leaves V shorter by 2 bases and J shorter by 2 bases, with the junction holding 6 bases beyond the gene matches. The CDR3 measures 17 amino acids from cysteine to phenylalanine. Only CDR3 DNA is held: 51 bases, read in frame from base 1. The sequence was collected from a young man who received the YFV17D yellow fever vaccine. The material was PBMCs, obtained on the day of the yellow fever booster vaccination. The chain links TRBV7-2 with TRBJ2-6, with 7 middle bases fitting TRBD1. This receptor carries the CDR3 CASSLSPRGPGANVLTF. The bases read TGTGCCAGCAGCTTAAGTCCGAGGGGGCCTGGGGCCAACGTCCTGACTTTC. With the portions outside the CDR3 filled from the reference TRBV7-2 and TRBJ2-6 genes, the complete variable region becomes GAGVSQSPSNKVTEKGKDVELRCDPISGHTALYWYRQSLGQGLEFLIYFQGNSAPDKSGLPSDRFSAERTGGSVSTLTIQRTQQEDSAVYLCASSLSPRGPGANVLTFGAGSRLTVL.